What follows are 20 T cell receptor beta chains derived from one specimen sequenced in a study of blood T cell repertoires in COVID-19. Generated by immunoSEQ multiplex PCR, the TCRdb table keeps only in-frame clones and is missing some. The repertoire has about 180,000 clones, about 82% of them found once; the top ten carry over 7.5%. The sequencing sample was made of PBMCs or T cells enriched from blood (not recorded which). These receptors were obtained from a woman aged 30 to 39 who had recovered from COVID-19.

This chain links TRBV7-9 with TRBJ2-3; 7 bases agree with TRBD1. This CDR3 region has 17 residues. Unmatched junction bases numbered 12, after V lost 3 bases and J lost 3 bases. CDR1 and CDR2 from the germline V gene are SEHNR and FQNEAQ (reference sequence). The CDR3 coding sequence is TGTGCCAGCAGCTTCCACAGGGGTCTTTCGGCAACAGATACGCAGTATTTT. It codes for CASSFHRGLSATDTQYF.

This chain connects TRBV29-1 to TRBJ2-3; 9 bases are a match to TRBD1. J gave up 2 bases and V 7 bases, and 4 bases lay outside the gene matches. This CDR3 is 13 amino acids long. Germline CDR1 SQVTM, CDR2 ANQGSEA. In nucleotides, the CDR3 is TGCAGCGGCAGGACAGGGGACACAGATACGCAGTATTTT. It codes for CSGRTGDTDTQYF.

The chain combines TRBV6-1 with TRBJ1-3; 7 bases are a match to TRBD1. Trimming removed 10 bases from V and 0 bases from J; junction bases left unmatched: 0. Germline values: CDR1 MNHNS, CDR2 SASEGT. This CDR3 is 12 amino acids long. The chain's CDR3 is CATGGSGNTIYF. The CDR3 DNA sequence: TGTGCCACAGGGGGCTCTGGAAACACCATATATTTT.

The gene calls are TRBV19 and TRBJ2-3; tentatively, D is TRBD2 (6 bases). The CDR3 spans 15 residues. In germline, CDR1 is LNHDA, CDR2 SQIVND (reference sequence). V was clipped by 3 bases and J by 0 bases, with 10 bases between them. Here the CDR3 reads CASSIVGTSTDTQYF. The CDR3 DNA follows: TGTGCCAGTAGTATTGTTGGGACTAGCACAGATACGCAGTATTTT.

The chain combines TRBV11-2 with TRBJ1-2; D is undetermined. The germline V gene encodes CDR1 SGHAT and CDR2 FQNNGV. V was pared by 5 bases and J by 2 bases, with 9 bases between. CDR3 length equals 13 residues. The CDR3 is CASSPYGNYGYTF. In nucleotides, the CDR3 is TGTGCCAGCAGCCCATACGGGAACTATGGCTACACCTTC.

The chain links TRBV25-1 to TRBJ2-7, with 10 bases matching TRBD2. V was clipped by 4 bases and J by 6 bases; unmatched bases: 6. Looked up from germline, CDR1 is MGHDK and CDR2 is SYGVNS. The CDR3 is made up of 14 amino acids. For the CDR3, the DNA is TGTGCCAGCAGTGGCCTAGCGGGAGTTCGCGAGCAGTACTTC. It encodes CASSGLAGVREQYF.

The CDR3 sequence: CASSLANEGASTEAFF. The CDR3 DNA is TGTGCCAGCAGCTTGGCCAACGAGGGGGCGAGTACTGAAGCTTTCTTT. The rearrangement links TRBV5-6 to TRBJ1-1; 7 bases are shared with TRBD1. The CDR3 runs 16 residues. V lost 0 bases, J lost 5 bases, and 10 bases stayed unmatched. The germline V gene encodes CDR1 SGHDT and CDR2 YYEEEE.

J is TRBJ2-3 and V is TRBV5-6, with D perhaps TRBD2 (5 bases). V dropped 2 bases and J dropped 2 bases, with 9 bases sitting between them. CDR3 length equals 14 residues. Germline values: CDR1 SGHDT, CDR2 YYEEEE. CDR3 residues: CASSFGGPTDTQYF. The CDR3 DNA is TGTGCCAGCAGCTTCGGAGGACCCACAGATACGCAGTATTTT.

The V and J genes are TRBV3-1 (or the pseudogene TRBV3-2) and TRBJ1-1; D is unclear. Germline V gives CDR1 LGHDT, CDR2 YNNKEL (reference sequence). The CDR3 is made up of 14 amino acids. Deletions cut 0 bases from V and 7 bases from J, with 12 bases between. The chain's CDR3 is CASSQDVREGEAFF. DNA of the CDR3: TGTGCCAGCAGCCAAGATGTACGAGAGGGTGAAGCTTTCTTT.

The chain couples TRBV3-1 (or the pseudogene TRBV3-2) to TRBJ1-2; TRBD1 aligns across 8 bases. Losses at the gene ends were 4 bases for V and 2 bases for J; bases not matched to a gene: 3. The germline V gene encodes CDR1 LGHDT and CDR2 YNNKEL (reference sequence). The CDR3 extends over 14 amino acids. CDR3 sequence: CASSRGQGNYGYTF. In DNA form, the CDR3 reads TGTGCCAGCAGCCGCGGACAGGGCAACTATGGCTACACCTTC.

The V gene is TRBV4-2, the J gene TRBJ2-2; D is ambiguous. Trimming shortened V by 1 base and J by 5 bases, and 2 bases separated the two germline ends. Germline CDR1 reads LGHNA; CDR2 reads YNFKEQ. This CDR3 comprises 12 residues. The CDR3 is CASSQATGELFF. The CDR3, as DNA: TGTGCCAGCAGCCAAGCTACCGGGGAGCTGTTTTTT.

This clone occurred a few times. The gene calls are TRBV3-1 (or the pseudogene TRBV3-2) and TRBJ1-2; 9 bases are a match to TRBD1. V trimming: 2 bases; J trimming: 7 bases; junction bases outside the gene matches: 2. The CDR3 runs to 13 residues. Germline assignment: CDR1 LGHDT and CDR2 YNNKEL (reference sequence). The CDR3 protein is CASSQPQGAGYTF. The CDR3 DNA is TGTGCCAGCAGCCAACCACAGGGGGCTGGCTACACCTTC.

This chain connects TRBV2 to TRBJ2-3, with D unclear. The germline gives CDR1 SNHLY, CDR2 FYNNEI. The ends were cut back, 6 bases at V and 5 bases at J, with 9 bases in the middle. This CDR3 comprises 12 residues. The CDR3 DNA reads as TGTGCCAGCAGCCGAGGTGAAGATACGCAGTATTTT. Translating gives CASSRGEDTQYF.

The sample holds one count of this clone. The CDR3 is CSVDTRQETQYF. DNA for the CDR3: TGCAGCGTTGACACACGACAAGAGACCCAGTACTTC. The V call is TRBV29-1, the J call TRBJ2-5; no clear D. From germline, CDR1 is SQVTM and CDR2 ANQGSEA. This CDR3 is 12 amino acids long. Trimming stripped 3 bases from V and 2 bases from J, with 7 bases between.

The table lists this clone with a few counts. This chain joins TRBV10-3 and TRBJ2-5, with 8 bases fitting TRBD1. The V gene's germline CDR1 is ENHRY and CDR2 SYGVKD. The V and J ends lost 0 bases and 3 bases, in that order; junction bases with no gene match: 9. The CDR3 is 17 amino acids. The CDR3 DNA reads TGTGCCATCAGTGAGTCCCCGTCGACAGGGGATGAAGAGACCCAGTACTTC. Protein: CAISESPSTGDEETQYF.

This clone was detected a few times. The chain recombines TRBV4-1 with TRBJ2-1, with 11 positions matching TRBD2. V shed 6 bases and J 3 bases; nucleotides not matched to a gene: 4. The CDR3 contains 15 residues. Per the germline V gene, CDR1 is MGHRA and CDR2 is YSYEKL. The CDR3 nucleotides read TGCGCCAGCAGGTTGGGACTAGCGGACTACAATGAGCAGTTCTTC. Its protein product is CASRLGLADYNEQFF.

The chain carries TRBV5-1 and TRBJ1-1, with D possibly TRBD1 on 5 matching bases. V dropped 7 bases and J dropped 4 bases, with 20 bases sitting between them. CDR3 length equals 15 residues. Per germline, CDR1 SGHRS and CDR2 YFSETQ. In DNA, the CDR3 is TGCGCCAGCGTCACCAATATAAGGGGTATCACTGAAGCTTTCTTT. It is translated as CASVTNIRGITEAFF. The full variable domain, rest sourced from reference TRBV5-1 and TRBJ1-1, is KAGVTQTPRYLIKTRGQQVTLSCSPISGHRSVSWYQQTPGQGLQFLFEYFSETQRNKGNFPGRFSGRQFSNSRSEMNVSTLELGDSALYLCASVTNIRGITEAFFGQGTRLTVV.

The chain is built from TRBV5-1 and TRBJ2-5, with 8 nucleotides matching TRBD1. V lost 5 bases to trimming and J lost 5 bases; unmatched junction nucleotides: 8. There are 14 residues in the CDR3. CDR1 is SGHRS and CDR2 is YFSETQ in the germline V gene. This CDR3 is CASSHQGASETQYF. CDR3 sequence (DNA): TGCGCCAGCAGTCATCAGGGGGCGAGCGAGACCCAGTACTTC.

This chain links TRBV29-1 with TRBJ2-7; D unresolved. Trimming took 3 bases from V and 0 from J, leaving 6 bases between them. This CDR3 is built from 12 residues. CDR1 is SQVTM, CDR2 ANQGSEA, per germline. CDR3 in amino acids: CSVEAGSYEQYF. The CDR3, as DNA: TGCAGCGTTGAGGCAGGCTCCTACGAGCAGTACTTC.

This clone was observed a single time. The V gene is TRBV6-5, the J gene TRBJ1-6, with 7 bases lining up with TRBD1. This CDR3 is built from 15 residues. Losses at the gene ends were 5 bases for V and 8 bases for J; bases not matched to a gene: 9. Germline V gives CDR1 MNHEY, CDR2 SVGAGI. Here the CDR3 DNA reads TGTGCCAGCAGTACAACAGGGGCGCTTTATTCACCCCTCCACTTT. Amino acid sequence: CASSTTGALYSPLHF.